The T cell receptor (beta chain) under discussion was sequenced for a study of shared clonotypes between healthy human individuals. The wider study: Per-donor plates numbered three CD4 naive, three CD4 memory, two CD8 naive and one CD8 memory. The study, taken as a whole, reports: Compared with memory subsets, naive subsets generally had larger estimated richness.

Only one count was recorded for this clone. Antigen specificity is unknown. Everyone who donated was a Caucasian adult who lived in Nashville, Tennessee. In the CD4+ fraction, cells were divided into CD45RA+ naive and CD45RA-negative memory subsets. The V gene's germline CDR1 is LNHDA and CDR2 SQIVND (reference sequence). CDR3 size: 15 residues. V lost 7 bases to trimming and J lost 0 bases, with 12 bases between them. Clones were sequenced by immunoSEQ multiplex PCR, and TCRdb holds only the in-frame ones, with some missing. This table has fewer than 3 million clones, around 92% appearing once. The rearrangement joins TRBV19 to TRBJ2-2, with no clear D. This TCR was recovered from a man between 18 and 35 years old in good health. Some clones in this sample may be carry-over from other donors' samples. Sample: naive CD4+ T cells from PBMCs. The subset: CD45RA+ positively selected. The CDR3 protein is CASTRSRANTGELFF. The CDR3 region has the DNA TGTGCCAGTACCAGGAGCAGAGCGAACACCGGGGAGCTGTTTTTT.